The 15 T cell receptor beta chains below were found in one sample sequenced in a study of shared clonotypes between healthy human individuals (dated by TCRdb to 2018 to 2021). CD8 naive samples were CD45RO-negative cells positively selected for CCR7, giving a CD45RA+CCR7+ population that excluded TemRA cells. The receptor library was made with the immunoSEQ multiplex PCR assay. Held by TCRdb, this immuneACCESS table contains in-frame sequences only and omits some clones. Under half of the omission traces to an unresolved V gene where checked; the cause of the rest is unknown. Counted in this sample were about 820,000 clones; around 93% of them appeared once. About 25% of the sample rests with the top ten. Material for sequencing was naive CD8+ T cells sorted from blood. The sample's cell subset or site label is to be understood as: CD45RA+CCR7+. The receptor source for this set is a man aged 30 to 39 in good health.

The chain joins TRBV6-8 to TRBJ2-7; D unclear. The CDR3 loop spans 12 amino acids. The V and J ends lost 0 bases and 10 bases respectively, with 10 bases between them. Germline CDR1 reads MNHGY; CDR2 reads SAAAGT. The CDR3 here is CASSYSLAEQYF. The CDR3 DNA reads TGTGCCAGCAGTTACTCCCTTGCGGAACAGTACTTC.

The gene calls are TRBV7-8 and TRBJ2-7; TRBD2 aligns across 15 bases. Germline-derived CDR1 and CDR2 are SGHVS and FQNEAQ. J gave up 5 bases and V 5 bases, and 10 bases lay outside the gene matches. The CDR3 extends over 17 amino acids. CDR3 region: CASSIPGLAGGGDEQYF. CDR3 in DNA: TGTGCCAGCAGCATACCGGGACTAGCGGGAGGAGGCGACGAGCAGTACTTC. Using reference TRBV7-8 and TRBJ2-7 for the parts outside the CDR3, the full variable domain is GAGVSQSPRYKVAKRGQDVALRCDPISGHVSLFWYQQALGQGPEFLTYFQNEAQLDKSGLPSDRFFAERPEGSVSTLKIQRTQQEDSAVYLCASSIPGLAGGGDEQYFGPGTRLTVT.

The chain recombines TRBV19 with TRBJ1-5; D possibly corresponds to TRBD1 (6 bases). Germline CDR1 LNHDA, CDR2 SQIVND (reference sequence). The CDR3 is 16 amino acids. Trimming took 6 bases from V and 1 from J, leaving 16 bases between them. The CDR3 reads CASSLITGNSNQPQHF. CDR3 DNA: TGTGCCAGTAGCCTCATTACAGGGAACAGCAATCAGCCCCAGCATTTT.

This chain links TRBV10-3 with TRBJ2-1; unclear D gene. This CDR3 contains 16 residues. The V end was cut by 10 bases, the J end by 5 bases, with 24 bases between. Germline V gene sequence: CDR1 ENHRY, CDR2 SYGVKD. The CDR3 loop is CATKGRRDLHHNEQFF. CDR3 nucleotides: TGTGCCACCAAAGGGCGGCGAGACCTACATCACAATGAGCAGTTCTTC.

This clone appeared once. The chain joins TRBV7-8 to TRBJ2-5; no clear D. CDR3 length: 14 amino acids. Germline lookup yields CDR1 SGHVS and CDR2 FQNEAQ. Between the trimmed V and J ends, which lost 5 bases and 2 bases, there was a span of 12 bases. The CDR3 sequence is CASSAWTEQETQYF. CDR3 bases: TGTGCCAGCAGCGCATGGACGGAGCAAGAGACCCAGTACTTC.

V gene TRBV7-8 combines with J gene TRBJ2-1; TRBD1 matches at 7 bases. The germline V gene encodes CDR1 SGHVS and CDR2 FQNEAQ. With 4 bases clipped from V and 4 bases from J, the junction kept 4 bases outside the gene matches. The CDR3 is made up of 14 amino acids. In nucleotides, the CDR3 is TGTGCCAGCAGCTATGGACAGGCATACAATGAGCAGTTCTTC. Translation: CASSYGQAYNEQFF.

The rearrangement joins TRBV10-2 to TRBJ2-1; D unresolved. Trimming shortened V by 7 bases and J by 4 bases, and 11 bases separated the two germline ends. The CDR3 extends over 13 amino acids. The V gene's germline CDR1 is WSHSY and CDR2 SAAADI. In nucleotides, the CDR3 is TGCGCCAGCACCCTCGTACCGTACAATGAGCAGTTCTTC. Translation gives CASTLVPYNEQFF.

This chain joins TRBV7-2 and TRBJ2-1; 8 bases fit TRBD1. The CDR3 runs to 18 residues. The junction had 19 bases not matched to a gene; V was cut back by 4 bases and J by 8 bases. Per the germline V gene, CDR1 is SGHTA and CDR2 is FQGNSA. The CDR3 DNA reads TGTGCCAGCAGCTCCCCCGCCAAGACAGGGGAAGGTTTCGATGAGCAGTTCTTC. Translating gives CASSSPAKTGEGFDEQFF.

The chain combines TRBV11-2 with TRBJ2-1; a weak D match, TRBD2 (6 bases). The germline V gene encodes CDR1 SGHAT and CDR2 FQNNGV. The V end was cut by 1 base, the J end by 9 bases, with 7 bases between. This CDR3 comprises 12 residues. CDR3: CASSLAGSEQFF. CDR3 DNA: TGTGCCAGCAGCTTAGCCGGGAGTGAGCAGTTCTTC.

The J gene is TRBJ2-3, the V gene TRBV9; the D gene is possibly TRBD1 (7 bases). Germline V CDR1 and CDR2: SGDLS, YYNGEE. V was shortened by 0 bases and J by 3 bases, with 11 bases between the two germline ends. This CDR3 has 15 amino acids. The CDR3 DNA is TGTGCCAGCAGCGTAGACGCAGGGGGGACAGATACGCAGTATTTT. Its protein product is CASSVDAGGTDTQYF.

Remarks on this clone: Other nucleotide sequences in the sample specify the same CDR3. This chain links TRBV7-9 with TRBJ2-5, with TRBD2 identical over 7 bases. The CDR3 loop spans 12 amino acids. Germline V lookup: CDR1 SEHNR, CDR2 FQNEAQ (reference sequence). The trim removed 4 bases at V and 4 bases at J, leaving 0 bases unmatched. CDR3 protein: CASSSGGETQYF. Written as DNA, the CDR3 is TGTGCCAGCAGCTCGGGGGGAGAGACCCAGTACTTC.

On this clone: This sample also contains other DNA sequences that code for the same CDR3. The V and J genes are TRBV7-9 and TRBJ1-5; weak D call: TRBD1 (5 bases). The CDR3 is 13 amino acids. Trimming stripped 4 bases from V and 5 bases from J, with 9 bases between. The germline CDR1 and CDR2 sequences are SEHNR and FQNEAQ (reference sequence). The CDR3 is CASSSTGDQPQHF. The CDR3 bases are TGTGCCAGCAGCTCCACAGGAGATCAGCCCCAGCATTTT.

This chain connects TRBV2 to TRBJ2-5; maybe TRBD2 (7 bases). This CDR3 has 15 residues. CDR1 is SNHLY and CDR2 is FYNNEI in the germline V gene. Trimming left V 10 bases short and J 4 bases short, with 22 bases between. The DNA for the CDR3 is TGTGCCACCCTTGGGGGATGGGGGGGGCTAGAGACCCAGTACTTC. Its translation is CATLGGWGGLETQYF.

Turning to this clone: This sample also contains other DNA sequences that code for the same CDR3. The rearrangement joins TRBV5-1 to TRBJ1-1; D is ambiguous. Germline V gene sequence: CDR1 SGHRS, CDR2 YFSETQ. CDR3 length: 13 amino acids. V was cut by 0 bases and J by 1 base, with 4 bases left in between. The CDR3 DNA reads as TGCGCCAGCAGCTTGGCCGGGAACACTGAAGCTTTCTTT. This codes for CASSLAGNTEAFF.

The chain uses TRBV29-1 and TRBJ2-2; D not resolved. Germline V gives CDR1 SQVTM, CDR2 ANQGSEA. V lost 6 bases and J lost 4, with 15 bases in between. This CDR3 has 14 amino acids. The CDR3 DNA sequence: TGCAGCGTGGCCCTCTCGGGCCGCACCGGGGAGCTGTTTTTT. It encodes CSVALSGRTGELFF.